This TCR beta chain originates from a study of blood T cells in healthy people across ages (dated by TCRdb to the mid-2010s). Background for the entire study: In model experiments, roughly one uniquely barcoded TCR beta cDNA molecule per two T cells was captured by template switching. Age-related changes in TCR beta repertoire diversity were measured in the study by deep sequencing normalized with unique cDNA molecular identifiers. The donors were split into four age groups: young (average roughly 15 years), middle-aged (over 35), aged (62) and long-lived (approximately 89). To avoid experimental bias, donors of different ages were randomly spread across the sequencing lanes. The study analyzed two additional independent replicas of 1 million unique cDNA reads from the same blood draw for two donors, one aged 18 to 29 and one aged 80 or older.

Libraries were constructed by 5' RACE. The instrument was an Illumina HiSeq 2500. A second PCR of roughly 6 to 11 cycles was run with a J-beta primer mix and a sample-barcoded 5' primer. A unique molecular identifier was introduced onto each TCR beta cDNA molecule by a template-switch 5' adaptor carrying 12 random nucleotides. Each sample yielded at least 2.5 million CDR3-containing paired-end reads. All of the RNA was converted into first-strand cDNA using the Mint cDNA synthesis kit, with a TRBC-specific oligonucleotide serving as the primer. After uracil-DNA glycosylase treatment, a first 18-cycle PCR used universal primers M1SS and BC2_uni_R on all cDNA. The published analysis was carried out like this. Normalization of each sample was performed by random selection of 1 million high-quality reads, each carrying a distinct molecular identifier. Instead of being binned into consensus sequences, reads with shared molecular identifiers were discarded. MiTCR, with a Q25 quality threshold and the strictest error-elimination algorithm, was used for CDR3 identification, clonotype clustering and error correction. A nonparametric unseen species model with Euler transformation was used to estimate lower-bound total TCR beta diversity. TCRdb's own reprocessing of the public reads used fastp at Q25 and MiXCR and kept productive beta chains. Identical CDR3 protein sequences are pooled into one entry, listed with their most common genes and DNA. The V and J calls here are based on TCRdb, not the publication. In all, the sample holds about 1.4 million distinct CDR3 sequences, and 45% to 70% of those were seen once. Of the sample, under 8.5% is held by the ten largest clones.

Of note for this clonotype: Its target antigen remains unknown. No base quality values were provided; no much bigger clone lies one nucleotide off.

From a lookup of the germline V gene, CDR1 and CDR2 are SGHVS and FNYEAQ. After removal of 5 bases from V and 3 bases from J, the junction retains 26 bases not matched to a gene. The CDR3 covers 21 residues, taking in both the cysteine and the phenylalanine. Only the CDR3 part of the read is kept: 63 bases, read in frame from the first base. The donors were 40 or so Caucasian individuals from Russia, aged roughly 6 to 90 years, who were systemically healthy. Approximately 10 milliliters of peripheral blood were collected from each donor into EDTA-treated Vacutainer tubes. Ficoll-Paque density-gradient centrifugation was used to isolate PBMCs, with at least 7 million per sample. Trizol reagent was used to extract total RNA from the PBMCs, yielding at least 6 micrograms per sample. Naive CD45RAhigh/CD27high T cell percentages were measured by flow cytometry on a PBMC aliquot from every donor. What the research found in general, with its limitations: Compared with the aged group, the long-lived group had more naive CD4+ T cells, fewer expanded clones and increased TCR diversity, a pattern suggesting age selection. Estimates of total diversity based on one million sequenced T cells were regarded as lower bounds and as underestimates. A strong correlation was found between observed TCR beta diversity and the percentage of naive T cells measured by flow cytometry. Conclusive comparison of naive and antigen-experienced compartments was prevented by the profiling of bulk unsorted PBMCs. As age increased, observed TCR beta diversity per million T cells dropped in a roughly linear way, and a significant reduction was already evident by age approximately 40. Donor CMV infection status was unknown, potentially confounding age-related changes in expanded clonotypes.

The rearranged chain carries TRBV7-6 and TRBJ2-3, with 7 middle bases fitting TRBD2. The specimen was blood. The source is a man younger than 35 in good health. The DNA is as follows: TGTGCCAGCAGCGAACCCTGGCCAGGGCCTTGGGGTGGGGAGGGAACAGATACGCAGTATTTT. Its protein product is CASSEPWPGPWGGEGTDTQYF.